This T cell receptor beta chain was captured in a study of blood T cell repertoires in COVID-19. The CDR3 totals 13 residues. The ends lost 5 bases at V and 5 bases at J; junction bases unmatched: 5. The germline V gene encodes CDR1 MNHEY and CDR2 SVGAGI. The repertoire was sequenced with immunoSEQ multiplex PCR; TCRdb's copy has only in-frame clones and lacks some. This table has 25,000 to 30,000 clones, roughly 80% appearing once. The source is an elderly man with active COVID-19. Sequenced: peripheral blood. The chain has TRBV6-5 and TRBJ2-5, with TRBD1 identical over 7 bases. The CDR3 sequence is CASSMTGWETQYF. CDR3 sequence (DNA): TGTGCCAGCAGTATGACAGGGTGGGAGACCCAGTACTTC.